The 13 T cell receptor beta chains below come from one sample, sequenced in a study of shared clonotypes between healthy human individuals. Sequencing used immunoSEQ multiplex PCR; TCRdb keeps in-frame clones, though not all of them. The repertoire holds fewer than 650,000 clones, with about 79% as singletons. Sequencing was performed on PBMCs. These receptors were collected from a woman between 40 and 50 years old in good health. Some clones in this sample may be carry-over from other donors' samples.

This clone was detected once. The chain has TRBV7-9 and TRBJ2-2; TRBD1 matches 9 bases. V gave up 4 bases and J gave up 5 bases; unmatched junction bases: 8. The length of the CDR3 is 16 residues. From germline, CDR1 is SEHNR and CDR2 FQNEAQ (reference sequence). CDR3 in DNA: TGTGCCAGCAGCTATGCGGGACAGGGTCGAACCGGGGAGCTGTTTTTT. Translating gives CASSYAGQGRTGELFF. The entire variable domain, with the rest obtained from reference TRBV7-9 and TRBJ2-2, is as follows: DTGVSQNPRHKITKRGQNVTFRCDPISEHNRLYWYRQTLGQGPEFLTYFQNEAQLEKSRLLSDRFSAERPKGSFSTLEIQRTEQGDSAMYLCASSYAGQGRTGELFFGEGSRLTVL.

The CDR3 reads CASSLELAGGSRTSSNEQFF. DNA of the CDR3: TGTGCCAGCAGCTTAGAATTGGCAGGGGGATCTCGGACGTCGTCCAATGAGCAGTTCTTC. The V gene is TRBV11-3, the J gene TRBJ2-1; 7 bases line up with TRBD1. The CDR3 length is 20 residues. Looked up from germline, CDR1 is SGHNT and CDR2 is YENEEA. The junction had 20 bases not matched to a gene; V was cut back by 0 bases and J by 6 bases.

This rearrangement joins TRBV18 to TRBJ2-5, with 11 bases aligning to TRBD1. This CDR3 has 17 amino acids. Germline V CDR1 and CDR2: KGHSH, LQKENI. With V trimmed by 3 bases and J by 0 bases, 6 bases remained unmatched. The CDR3 sequence: CASSPRTGGGYQETQYF. CDR3 DNA sequence: TGTGCCAGCTCACCCCGGACAGGGGGCGGGTACCAAGAGACCCAGTACTTC.

The CDR3 bases are TGCGCCAGCAGCCTGCGGGAGTGGGGCTACAATGAGCAGTTCTTC. Its protein product is CASSLREWGYNEQFF. The V call is TRBV4-1, the J call TRBJ2-1; TRBD2 matches at 7 bases. CDR1 is MGHRA and CDR2 is YSYEKL in the germline V gene. There are 15 residues in the CDR3. J lost 3 bases, V lost 4 bases, and 6 bases had no gene match.

CDR3 in DNA: TGTGCCAGCAAAACACAGGGGAAGGGCGCGCAGTTCTTC. Translated, it gives CASKTQGKGAQFF. The chain carries TRBV2 and TRBJ2-1; TRBD1 matches 7 bases. The CDR3 has 13 residues. Trimming at V came to 7 bases and at J to 12 bases, leaving 12 bases not matched to a gene. The germline V gene has CDR1 SNHLY and CDR2 FYNNEI.

The rearrangement uses TRBV7-3 and TRBJ2-3, with D uncertain. The CDR3 has 14 residues. V shed 2 bases and J shed 1 base, with 7 bases lying between them. CDR1 is SGHTA, CDR2 FQGTGA, per germline. Written as DNA, the CDR3 is TGTGCCAGCAGCTTAGCGGTCCGCACAGATACGCAGTATTTT. The encoded protein is CASSLAVRTDTQYF.

This clone was recorded a few times. This sequence joins TRBV4-1 and TRBJ2-7; 9 nucleotides agree with TRBD1. Germline V lookup: CDR1 MGHRA, CDR2 YSYEKL. CDR3 length: 14 amino acids. Germline trimming cut 4 bases from V and 3 bases from J; bases unmatched to any gene: 4. The DNA of the CDR3 is TGCGCCAGCAGCCGCCGGGACAGGGACTACGAGCAGTACTTC. Encoded protein: CASSRRDRDYEQYF.

Regarding this clone: This specimen includes other DNA sequences encoding the same CDR3. V is TRBV11-2 and J is TRBJ2-3; D possibly corresponds to TRBD1 (5 bases). In germline, CDR1 is SGHAT, CDR2 FQNNGV. Trimming left V 0 bases short and J 0 bases short, with 10 bases between. The length of the CDR3 is 16 residues. DNA of the CDR3: TGTGCCAGCAGCTTAGATCAGGGCCAGAGCACAGATACGCAGTATTTT. Amino acid sequence: CASSLDQGQSTDTQYF.

This clone was recorded only once. V usage is TRBV7-9 and J usage is TRBJ2-1, with 16 positions matching TRBD2. V shed 5 bases, J shed 9 bases, and the junction held 16 bases outside the gene matches. The CDR3 loop spans 19 amino acids. Per the germline V gene, CDR1 is SEHNR and CDR2 is FQNEAQ (reference sequence). The CDR3 nucleotides read TGTGCCAGCAGCCGATACGTCGGGACTAGCGGGAGGGCTAGAGGTGAGCAGTTCTTC. Protein product: CASSRYVGTSGRARGEQFF.

The chain employs TRBV29-1 and TRBJ2-5; 11 positions agree with TRBD2. With the DNA end fitting TRBJ2-7 better, the J assignment may be wrong. The CDR3 loop spans 15 amino acids. Per germline, CDR1 SQVTM and CDR2 ANQGSEA. The CDR3 sequence is CSVEEIGTSGYEQYF. In DNA, the CDR3 is TGCAGCGTTGAGGAAATCGGGACTAGCGGATACGAGCAGTACTTC.

The chain is built from TRBV15 and TRBJ1-4; TRBD1 aligns across 7 bases. CDR1 LNHNV and CDR2 YYDKDF come from the germline V gene (reference sequence). The CDR3 runs to 13 residues. V lost 5 bases and J lost 11; bases outside the gene matches: 8. The CDR3 sequence is CATSAGTAHKLFF. CDR3 bases: TGTGCCACCAGCGCCGGGACAGCGCATAAACTGTTTTTT.

The rearrangement uses TRBV4-2 and TRBJ2-3; D might be TRBD1 (6 bases). The germline V gene encodes CDR1 LGHNA and CDR2 YNFKEQ. The CDR3 spans 14 residues. The V gene lost 6 bases and the J gene lost 6 bases, with 16 bases spanning the gap. The CDR3 DNA is TGTGCCAGCAGACAAAGCAGGGGTGGGGATACGCAGTATTTT. Its translation: CASRQSRGGDTQYF.

The chain uses TRBV5-1 and TRBJ2-7, with 7 bases that match TRBD1. The ends lost 0 bases at V and 1 base at J; junction bases unmatched: 4. The CDR3 loop spans 15 amino acids. Germline lookup yields CDR1 SGHRS and CDR2 YFSETQ. Here the CDR3 DNA reads TGCGCCAGCAGCTTGGTTCAGGGGGATTCCTACGAGCAGTACTTC. This gives the protein CASSLVQGDSYEQYF.